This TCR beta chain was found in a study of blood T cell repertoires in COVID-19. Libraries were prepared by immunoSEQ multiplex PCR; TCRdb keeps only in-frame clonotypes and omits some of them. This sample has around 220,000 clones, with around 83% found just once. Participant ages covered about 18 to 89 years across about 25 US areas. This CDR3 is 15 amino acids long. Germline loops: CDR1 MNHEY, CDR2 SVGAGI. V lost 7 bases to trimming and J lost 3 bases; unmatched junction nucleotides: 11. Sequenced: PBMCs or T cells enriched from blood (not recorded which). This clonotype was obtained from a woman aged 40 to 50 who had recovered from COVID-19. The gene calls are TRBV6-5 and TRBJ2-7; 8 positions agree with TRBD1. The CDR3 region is CASNLDRGLHYEQYF. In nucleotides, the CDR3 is TGTGCCAGCAACCTCGACAGGGGACTTCACTACGAGCAGTACTTC.